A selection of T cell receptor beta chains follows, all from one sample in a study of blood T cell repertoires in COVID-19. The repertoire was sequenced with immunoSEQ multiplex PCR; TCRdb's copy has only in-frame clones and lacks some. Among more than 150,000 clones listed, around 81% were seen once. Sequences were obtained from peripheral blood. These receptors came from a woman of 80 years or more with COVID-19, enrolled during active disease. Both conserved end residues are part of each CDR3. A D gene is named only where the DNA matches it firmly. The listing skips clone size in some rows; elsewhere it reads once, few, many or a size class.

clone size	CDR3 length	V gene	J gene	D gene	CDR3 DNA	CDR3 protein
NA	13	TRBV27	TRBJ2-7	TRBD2	TGTGCCAGCAGTCTCGGACTAGCCTACGAGCAGTACTTC	CASSLGLAYEQYF
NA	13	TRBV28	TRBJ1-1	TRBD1	TGTGCCAGCAATCTAAGGGGGCGGGGTGAAGCTTTCTTT	CASNLRGRGEAFF
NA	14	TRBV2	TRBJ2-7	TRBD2	TGTGCCAGCATAGCGGGAGCGGGATCCTACGAGCAGTACTTC	CASIAGAGSYEQYF
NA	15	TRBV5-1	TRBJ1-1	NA	TGCGCCAGCAGCTTGGAGGGACGGGGGGGCGGTGAAGCTTTCTTT	CASSLEGRGGGEAFF
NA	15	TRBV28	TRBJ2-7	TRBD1	TGTGCCAGCAGTGGACAGGACCCCAACGCATACGAGCAGTACTTC	CASSGQDPNAYEQYF
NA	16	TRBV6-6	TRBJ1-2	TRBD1	TGTGCCAGCAGTTCTGGACAGGGGGCGCTGGACTATGGCTACACCTTC	CASSSGQGALDYGYTF
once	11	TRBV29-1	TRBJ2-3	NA	TGCGCGTTGCGGAGCACAGATACGCAGTATTTT	CALRSTDTQYF
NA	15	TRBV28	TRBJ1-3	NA	TGTGCCAGCAGTCTGAACAGGATCTCTGGAAACACCATATATTTT	CASSLNRISGNTIYF
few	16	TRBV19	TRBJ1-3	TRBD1	TGTGCCAGTAGTAAAGGGACAGGCCGCTCTGGAAACACCATATATTTT	CASSKGTGRSGNTIYF
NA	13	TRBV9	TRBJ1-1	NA	TGTGCCAGCAGCGTAGGAGTGGACACTGAAGCTTTCTTT	CASSVGVDTEAFF
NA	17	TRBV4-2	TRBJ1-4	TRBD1	TGTGCCAGCAGCCAAAATACAGGGGGCGCGGGTAATGAAAAACTGTTTTTT	CASSQNTGGAGNEKLFF
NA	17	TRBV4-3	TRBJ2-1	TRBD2	TGCGCCAGCAGCCAAGATAACAGGGCGGGGGGGTACAATGAGCAGTTCTTC	CASSQDNRAGGYNEQFF
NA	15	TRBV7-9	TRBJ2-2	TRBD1	TGTGCCAGCAGCCTGAGACAGGGAGACACCGGGGAGCTGTTTTTT	CASSLRQGDTGELFF
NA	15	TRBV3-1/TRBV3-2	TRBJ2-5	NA	TGTGCCAGCAGCCAAGATTCCGGACTTCAAGAGACCCAGTACTTC	CASSQDSGLQETQYF
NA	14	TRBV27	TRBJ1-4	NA	TGTGCCAGCAGTTTATCCGGGTTTGGTGAAAAACTGTTTTTT	CASSLSGFGEKLFF
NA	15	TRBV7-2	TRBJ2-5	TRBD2	TGTGCCAGCAGCTGGGGGGGGATCGGCCAAGAGACCCAGTACTTC	CASSWGGIGQETQYF
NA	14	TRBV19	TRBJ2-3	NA	TGTGCCAGTGGGACAATCAGATTCACAGATACGCAGTATTTT	CASGTIRFTDTQYF
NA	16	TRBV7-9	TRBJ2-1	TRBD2	TGTGCCAGCGGCTACAGACTAGCGGGGGTAGACAATGAGCAGTTCTTC	CASGYRLAGVDNEQFF